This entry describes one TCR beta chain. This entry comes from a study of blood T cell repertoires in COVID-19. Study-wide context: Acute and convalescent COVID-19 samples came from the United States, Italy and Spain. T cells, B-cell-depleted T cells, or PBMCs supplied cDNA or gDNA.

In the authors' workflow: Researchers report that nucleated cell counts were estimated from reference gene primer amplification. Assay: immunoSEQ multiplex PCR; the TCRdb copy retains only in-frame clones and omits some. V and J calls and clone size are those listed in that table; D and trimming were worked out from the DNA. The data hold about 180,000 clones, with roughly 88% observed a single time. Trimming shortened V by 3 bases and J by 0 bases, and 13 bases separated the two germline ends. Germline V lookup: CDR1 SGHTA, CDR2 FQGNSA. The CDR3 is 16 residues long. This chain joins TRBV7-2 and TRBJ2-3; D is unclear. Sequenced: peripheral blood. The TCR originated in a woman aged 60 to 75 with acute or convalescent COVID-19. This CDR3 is CASSLKLIQSTDTQYF. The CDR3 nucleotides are TGTGCCAGCAGCTTGAAGCTGATTCAAAGCACAGATACGCAGTATTTT. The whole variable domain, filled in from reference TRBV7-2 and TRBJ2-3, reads GAGVSQSPSNKVTEKGKDVELRCDPISGHTALYWYRQSLGQGLEFLIYFQGNSAPDKSGLPSDRFSAERTGGSVSTLTIQRTQQEDSAVYLCASSLKLIQSTDTQYFGPGTRLTVL.